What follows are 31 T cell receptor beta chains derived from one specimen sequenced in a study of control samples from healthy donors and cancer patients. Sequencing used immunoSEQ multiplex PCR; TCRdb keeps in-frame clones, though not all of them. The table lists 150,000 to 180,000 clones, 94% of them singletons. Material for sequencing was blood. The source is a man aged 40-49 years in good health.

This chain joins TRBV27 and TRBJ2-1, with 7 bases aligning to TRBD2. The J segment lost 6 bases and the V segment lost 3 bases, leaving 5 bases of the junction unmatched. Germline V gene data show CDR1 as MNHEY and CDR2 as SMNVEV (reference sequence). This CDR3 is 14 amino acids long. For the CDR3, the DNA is TGTGCCAGCAGTTTCTGGGGGGGACGCAATGAGCAGTTCTTC. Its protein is CASSFWGGRNEQFF.

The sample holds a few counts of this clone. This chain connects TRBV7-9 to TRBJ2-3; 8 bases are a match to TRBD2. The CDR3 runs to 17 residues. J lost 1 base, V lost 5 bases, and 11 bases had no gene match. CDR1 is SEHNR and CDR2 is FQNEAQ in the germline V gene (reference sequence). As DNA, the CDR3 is TGTGCCAGCAGCCCCCTCCTGGGGCGGGGGGGCACAGATACGCAGTATTTT. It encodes CASSPLLGRGGTDTQYF.

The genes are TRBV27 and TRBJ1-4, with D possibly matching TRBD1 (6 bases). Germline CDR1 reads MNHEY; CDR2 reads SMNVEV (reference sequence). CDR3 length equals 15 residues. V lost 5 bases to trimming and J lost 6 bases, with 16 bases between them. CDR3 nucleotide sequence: TGTGCCAGCAGTCCCTTGACAGGATCTGATGAAAAACTGTTTTTT. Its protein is CASSPLTGSDEKLFF.

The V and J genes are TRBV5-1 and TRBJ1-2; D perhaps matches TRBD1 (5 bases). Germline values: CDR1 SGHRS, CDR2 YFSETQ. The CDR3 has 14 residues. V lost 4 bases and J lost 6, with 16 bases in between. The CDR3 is CASSPRQLGDGYTF. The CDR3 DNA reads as TGCGCCAGCAGCCCGAGACAGCTGGGGGATGGCTACACCTTC.

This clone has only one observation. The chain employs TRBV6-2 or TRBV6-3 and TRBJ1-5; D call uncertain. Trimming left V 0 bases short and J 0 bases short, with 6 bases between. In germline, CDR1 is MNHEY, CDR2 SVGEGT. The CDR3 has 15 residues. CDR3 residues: CASSYSDPSNQPQHF. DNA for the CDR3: TGTGCCAGCAGTTACTCCGACCCTAGCAATCAGCCCCAGCATTTT.

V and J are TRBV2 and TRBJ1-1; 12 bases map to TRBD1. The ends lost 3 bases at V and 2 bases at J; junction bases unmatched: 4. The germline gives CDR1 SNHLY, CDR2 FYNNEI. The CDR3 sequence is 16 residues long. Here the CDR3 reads CASSDGTGGTNTEAFF. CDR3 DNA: TGTGCCAGCAGTGACGGGACAGGGGGCACCAACACTGAAGCTTTCTTT.

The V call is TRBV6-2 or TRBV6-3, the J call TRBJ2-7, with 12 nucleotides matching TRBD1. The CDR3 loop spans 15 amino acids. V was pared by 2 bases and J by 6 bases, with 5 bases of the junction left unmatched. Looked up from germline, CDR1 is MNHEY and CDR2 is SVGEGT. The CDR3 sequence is CASSYGDRGQSEQYF. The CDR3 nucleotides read TGTGCCAGCAGTTACGGGGACAGGGGGCAATCCGAGCAGTACTTC.

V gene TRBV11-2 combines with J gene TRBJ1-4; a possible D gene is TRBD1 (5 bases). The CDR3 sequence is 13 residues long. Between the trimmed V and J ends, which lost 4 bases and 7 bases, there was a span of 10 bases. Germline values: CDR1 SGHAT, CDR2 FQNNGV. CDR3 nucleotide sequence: TGTGCCAGCAGCTCAGAGGGACTTGAAAAACTGTTTTTT. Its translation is CASSSEGLEKLFF.

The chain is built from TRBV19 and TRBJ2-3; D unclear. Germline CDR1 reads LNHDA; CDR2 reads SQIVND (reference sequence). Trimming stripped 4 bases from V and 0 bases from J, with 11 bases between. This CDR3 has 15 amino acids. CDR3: CASSSYSSSTDTQYF. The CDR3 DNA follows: TGTGCCAGTAGTAGTTATAGCTCTAGCACAGATACGCAGTATTTT.

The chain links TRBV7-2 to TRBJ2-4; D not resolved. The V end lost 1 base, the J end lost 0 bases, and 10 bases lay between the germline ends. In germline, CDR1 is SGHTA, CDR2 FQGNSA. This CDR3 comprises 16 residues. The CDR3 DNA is TGTGCCAGCAGCTTAGATTGGCAGACAGCCAAAAACATTCAGTACTTC. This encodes CASSLDWQTAKNIQYF.

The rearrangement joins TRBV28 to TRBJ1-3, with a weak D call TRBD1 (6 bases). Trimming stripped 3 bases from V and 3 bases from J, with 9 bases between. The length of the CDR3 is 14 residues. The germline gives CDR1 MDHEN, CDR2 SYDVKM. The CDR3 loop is CASSLHRVGNTIYF. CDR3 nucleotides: TGTGCCAGCAGTTTGCACAGGGTTGGAAACACCATATATTTT.

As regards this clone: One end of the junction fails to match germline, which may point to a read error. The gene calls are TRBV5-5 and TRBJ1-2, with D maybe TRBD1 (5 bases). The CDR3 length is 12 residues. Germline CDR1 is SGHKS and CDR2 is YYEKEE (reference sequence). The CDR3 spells CASSRWDGPISF. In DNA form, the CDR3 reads TGTGCCAGCAGCAGATGGGACGGGCCTATCTCCTTC.

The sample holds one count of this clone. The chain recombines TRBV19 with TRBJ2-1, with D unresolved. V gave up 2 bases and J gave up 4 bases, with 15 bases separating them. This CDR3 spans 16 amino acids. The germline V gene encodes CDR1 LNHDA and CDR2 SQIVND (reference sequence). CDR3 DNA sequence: TGTGCCAGTAGTATAATTCTCCTGGGGAAATACAATGAGCAGTTCTTC. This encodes CASSIILLGKYNEQFF.

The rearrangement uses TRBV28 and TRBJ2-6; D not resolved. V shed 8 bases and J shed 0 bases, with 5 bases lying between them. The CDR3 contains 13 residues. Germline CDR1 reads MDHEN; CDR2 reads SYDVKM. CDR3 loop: CASADSGANVLTF. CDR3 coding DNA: TGTGCCAGCGCGGACTCTGGGGCCAACGTCCTGACTTTC. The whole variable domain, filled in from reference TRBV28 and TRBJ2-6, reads DVKVTQSSRYLVKRTGEKVFLECVQDMDHENMFWYRQDPGLGLRLIYFSYDVKMKEKGDIPEGYSVSREKKERFSLILESASTNQTSMYLCASADSGANVLTFGAGSRLTVL.

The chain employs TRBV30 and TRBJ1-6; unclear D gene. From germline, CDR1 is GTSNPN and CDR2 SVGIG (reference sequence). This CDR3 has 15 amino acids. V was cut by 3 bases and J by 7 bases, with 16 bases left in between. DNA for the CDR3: TGTGCCTGGAGGGCTCGGACCCTACCAAATTCACCCCTCCACTTT. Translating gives CAWRARTLPNSPLHF.

CDR3 coding DNA: TGTGCCAGCAGCCGCGATGGGGTTTCACCCCTCCACTTT. Amino acids: CASSRDGVSPLHF. J is TRBJ1-6 and V is TRBV6-5; D ambiguous. The germline V gene encodes CDR1 MNHEY and CDR2 SVGAGI. CDR3 length: 13 amino acids. V was shortened by 6 bases and J by 9 bases, with 12 bases between the two germline ends.

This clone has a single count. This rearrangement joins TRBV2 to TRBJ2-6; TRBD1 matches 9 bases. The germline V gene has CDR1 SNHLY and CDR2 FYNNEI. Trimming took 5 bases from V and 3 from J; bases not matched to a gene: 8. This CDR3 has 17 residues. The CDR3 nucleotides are TGTGCCAGCAGTAGGACAGGGGCGGGGAGTGGGGCCAACGTCCTGACTTTC. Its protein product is CASSRTGAGSGANVLTF.

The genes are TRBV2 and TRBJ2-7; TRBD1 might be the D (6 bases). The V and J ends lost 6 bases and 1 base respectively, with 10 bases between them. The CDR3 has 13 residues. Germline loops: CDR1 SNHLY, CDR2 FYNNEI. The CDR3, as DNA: TGTGCCAGCAGGTGGACAGCATCCTACGAGCAGTACTTC. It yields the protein CASRWTASYEQYF.

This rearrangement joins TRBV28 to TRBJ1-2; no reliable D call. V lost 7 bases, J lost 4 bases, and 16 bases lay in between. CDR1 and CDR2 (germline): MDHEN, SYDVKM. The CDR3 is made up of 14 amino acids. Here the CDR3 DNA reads TGTGCCAGCACCGACCTCCCTGCGACCTATGGCTACACCTTC. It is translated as CASTDLPATYGYTF.

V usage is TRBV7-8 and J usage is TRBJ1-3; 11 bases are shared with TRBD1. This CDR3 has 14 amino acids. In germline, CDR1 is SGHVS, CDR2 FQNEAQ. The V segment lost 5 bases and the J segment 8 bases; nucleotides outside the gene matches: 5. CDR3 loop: CASSAGTGGDTIYF. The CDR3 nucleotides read TGTGCCAGCAGCGCCGGGACAGGGGGGGACACCATATATTTT.

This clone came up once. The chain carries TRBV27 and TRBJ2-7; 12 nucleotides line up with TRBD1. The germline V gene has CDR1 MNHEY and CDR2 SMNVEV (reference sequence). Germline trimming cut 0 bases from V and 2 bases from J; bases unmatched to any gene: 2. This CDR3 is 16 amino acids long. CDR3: CASSLSGTGGTYEQYF. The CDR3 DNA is TGTGCCAGCAGTTTATCGGGGACAGGGGGCACCTACGAGCAGTACTTC.

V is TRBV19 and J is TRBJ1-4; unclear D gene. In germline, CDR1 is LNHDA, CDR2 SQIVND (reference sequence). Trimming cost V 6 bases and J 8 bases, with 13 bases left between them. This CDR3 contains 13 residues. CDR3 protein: CASSSSVQEKLFF. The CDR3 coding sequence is TGTGCCAGTAGCTCCTCCGTGCAAGAAAAACTGTTTTTT.

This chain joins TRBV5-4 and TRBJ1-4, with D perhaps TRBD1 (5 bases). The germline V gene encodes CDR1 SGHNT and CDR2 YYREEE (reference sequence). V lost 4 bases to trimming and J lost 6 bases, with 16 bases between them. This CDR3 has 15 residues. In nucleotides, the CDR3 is TGTGCCAGCAGCCCGGGGCAGGGAGGGGATGAAAAACTGTTTTTT. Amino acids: CASSPGQGGDEKLFF.

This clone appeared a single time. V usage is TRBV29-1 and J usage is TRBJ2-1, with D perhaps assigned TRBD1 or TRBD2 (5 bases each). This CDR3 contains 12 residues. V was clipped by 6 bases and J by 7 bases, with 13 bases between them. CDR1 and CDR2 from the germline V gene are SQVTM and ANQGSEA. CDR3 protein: CSVTEGRNEQFF. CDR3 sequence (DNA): TGCAGCGTAACAGAGGGGCGGAATGAGCAGTTCTTC.

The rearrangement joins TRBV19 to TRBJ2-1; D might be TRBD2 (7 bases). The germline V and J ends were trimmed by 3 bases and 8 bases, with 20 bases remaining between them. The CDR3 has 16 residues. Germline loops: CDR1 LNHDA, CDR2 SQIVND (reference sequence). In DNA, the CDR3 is TGTGCCAGTAGTATCAGAGGGGGGGCCAAAACGCATGAGCAGTTCTTC. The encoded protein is CASSIRGGAKTHEQFF.

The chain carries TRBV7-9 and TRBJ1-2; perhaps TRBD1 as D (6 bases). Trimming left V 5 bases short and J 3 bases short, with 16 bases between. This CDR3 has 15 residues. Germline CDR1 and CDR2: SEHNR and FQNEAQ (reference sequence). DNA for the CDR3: TGTGCCAGCAGCGATCGGGACAACCGCGACTATGGCTACACCTTC. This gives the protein CASSDRDNRDYGYTF.

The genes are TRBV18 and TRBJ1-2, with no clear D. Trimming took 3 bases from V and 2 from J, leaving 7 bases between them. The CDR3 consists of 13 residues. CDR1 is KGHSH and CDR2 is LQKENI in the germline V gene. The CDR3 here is CASSPAENYGYTF. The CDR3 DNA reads TGTGCCAGCTCACCGGCGGAAAACTATGGCTACACCTTC.

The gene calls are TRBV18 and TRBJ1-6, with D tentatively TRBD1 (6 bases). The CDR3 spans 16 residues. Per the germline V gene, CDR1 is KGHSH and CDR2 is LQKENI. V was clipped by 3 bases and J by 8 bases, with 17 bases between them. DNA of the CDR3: TGTGCCAGCTCACCGGGTTGGGGGGCGAGTTATTCACCCCTCCACTTT. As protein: CASSPGWGASYSPLHF.

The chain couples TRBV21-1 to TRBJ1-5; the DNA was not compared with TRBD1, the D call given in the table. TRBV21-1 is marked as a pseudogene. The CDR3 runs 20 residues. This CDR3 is CARPPLGQGLWSRSNQPQHF. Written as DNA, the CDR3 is TGTGCCAGACCCCCCCTCGGACAGGGCCTCTGGAGTAGAAGCAATCAGCCCCAGCATTTT.

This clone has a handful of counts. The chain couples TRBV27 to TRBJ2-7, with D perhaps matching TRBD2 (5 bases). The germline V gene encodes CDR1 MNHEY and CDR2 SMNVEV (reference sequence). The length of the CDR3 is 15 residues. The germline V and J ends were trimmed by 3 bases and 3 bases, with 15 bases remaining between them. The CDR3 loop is CASSFSGLVNYEQYF. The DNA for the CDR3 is TGTGCCAGCAGTTTTTCTGGACTCGTCAACTACGAGCAGTACTTC.

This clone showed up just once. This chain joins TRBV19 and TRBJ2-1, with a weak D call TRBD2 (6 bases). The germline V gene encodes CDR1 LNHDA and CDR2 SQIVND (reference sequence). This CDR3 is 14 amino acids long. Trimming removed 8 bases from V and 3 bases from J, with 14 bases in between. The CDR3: CASSLGGRYNEQFF. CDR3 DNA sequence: TGTGCCAGTTCCCTGGGGGGACGCTACAATGAGCAGTTCTTC.